This entry is about one T cell receptor beta chain. The data were taken from a study of blood T cell repertoires in COVID-19. Study as a whole: COVID-19 samples from acute and convalescent phases originated in the United States, Italy and Spain.

Germline lookup yields CDR1 SGHVS and CDR2 FQNEAQ. The CDR3 has 14 residues. The J segment lost 3 bases and the V segment lost 5 bases, leaving 4 bases of the junction unmatched. Sequencing was performed with immunoSEQ multiplex PCR; in TCRdb, only in-frame clones are kept and a portion is missing. The sample yields about 110,000 clones, about 88% seen once. The rearrangement joins TRBV7-8 to TRBJ1-1, with 9 bases identical to TRBD1. The sample was peripheral blood. This sequence originates from a woman aged 70-85 years who had recovered from COVID-19. In DNA, the CDR3 is TGTGCCAGCAGCAAACAGGGGGCGGACACTGAAGCTTTCTTT. Translating it yields CASSKQGADTEAFF.